This TCR beta chain was sequenced for a study of blood T cells in healthy people across ages. In regard to this clonotype: Antigen unknown.

Using a J-beta primer mix together with a sample-barcoded 5' primer, a second PCR was run for 7 to 11 cycles. All samples yielded 2.5 million or more CDR3-containing paired-end reads. From the 5' RACE reads, TCRdb called clonotypes with MiXCR, one entry per CDR3 protein. Among about 640,000 distinct CDR3 sequences listed, under 65% were seen once. Study-level results: It was found that TCR beta diversity correlated strongly with the percentage of naive T cells.

There were healthy Caucasian individuals from Russia, aged roughly 6 to 90, serving as donors. Every donor provided 9.5 to 10 milliliters of peripheral blood. The V gene's germline CDR1 is SNHLY and CDR2 FYNNEI. This CDR3 is 13 amino acids long. V gave up 4 bases and J gave up 5 bases, with 11 bases separating them. Sequenced material: blood. This sequence originates from a man aged 60-69 years in good health. This chain links TRBV2 with TRBJ1-1, with D hard to call. The CDR3 DNA is TGTGCCAGCAGTGCCCGGGATTGGACTGAAGCTTTCTTT. This gives the protein CASSARDWTEAFF.